This is a list of T cell receptor beta chains from one sample in a study of cytomegalovirus exposure and HLA in healthy donors. Assay used: immunoSEQ multiplex PCR; TCRdb lists only in-frame clones, some missing. The profile shows 250,000 to 350,000 clones, roughly 87% of them singletons. Material for sequencing was PBMCs. Receptors originate from a man younger than 40 in good health and CMV-seronegative. Both conserved end residues are part of each CDR3. Fields, in order: CDR3 protein, CDR3 DNA, J gene, V gene, D gene, clone size. A D gene is named only where the DNA matches it firmly. The size entry is marked missing in some rows and otherwise reads once, few, many or a size class.

cdr3_aa: CASSLGQGYSGNTIYF
cdr3_nt: TGTGCCAGCAGCTTGGGTCAGGGATACTCTGGAAACACCATATATTTT
j_call: TRBJ1-3
v_call: TRBV5-4
d_call: .
clone_size: .

cdr3_aa: CASSVAGNNSPLHF
cdr3_nt: TGTGCCAGCAGCGTAGCAGGGAATAATTCACCCCTCCACTTT
j_call: TRBJ1-6
v_call: TRBV9
d_call: .
clone_size: .

cdr3_aa: CASGTGGPTGELFF
cdr3_nt: TGTGCCAGCGGTACAGGGGGTCCCACCGGGGAGCTGTTTTTT
j_call: TRBJ2-2
v_call: TRBV25-1
d_call: TRBD1
clone_size: .

cdr3_aa: CATSSLYRTGLRYEQYF
cdr3_nt: TGTGCCACCAGCAGCCTTTATCGGACAGGGTTGAGATACGAGCAGTACTTC
j_call: TRBJ2-7
v_call: TRBV15
d_call: TRBD1
clone_size: .

cdr3_aa: CASSPRGGTSEQYF
cdr3_nt: TGTGCCAGTAGTCCCCGCGGGGGAACGAGCGAGCAGTACTTC
j_call: TRBJ2-7
v_call: TRBV19
d_call: TRBD2
clone_size: .

cdr3_aa: CASSPQQETQYF
cdr3_nt: TGTGCCAGCTCACCCCAACAGGAGACCCAGTACTTC
j_call: TRBJ2-5
v_call: TRBV18
d_call: .
clone_size: .

cdr3_aa: CASSQGGSGETQYF
cdr3_nt: TGTGCCAGCTCCCAGGGAGGGTCGGGAGAGACCCAGTACTTC
j_call: TRBJ2-5
v_call: TRBV6-1
d_call: TRBD2
clone_size: once

cdr3_aa: CASSESGGQPQHF
cdr3_nt: TGTGCCAGCAGTGAATCGGGGGGTCAGCCCCAGCATTTT
j_call: TRBJ1-5
v_call: TRBV6-5
d_call: .
clone_size: .

cdr3_aa: CASSIDAGAYGYTF
cdr3_nt: TGTGCCAGCAGTATCGACGCGGGGGCTTATGGCTACACCTTC
j_call: TRBJ1-2
v_call: TRBV7-9
d_call: .
clone_size: .

cdr3_aa: CASSQTSGGAYEQYF
cdr3_nt: TGTGCCAGCAGCCAAACTAGCGGGGGGGCCTACGAGCAGTACTTC
j_call: TRBJ2-7
v_call: TRBV21-1
d_call: .
clone_size: .

cdr3_aa: CASSLNTGNYEQYF
cdr3_nt: TGTGCCAGCAGCCTAAACACAGGCAACTACGAGCAGTACTTC
j_call: TRBJ2-7
v_call: TRBV11-2
d_call: .
clone_size: .

cdr3_aa: CASSEAIGAGTAEAFF
cdr3_nt: TGTGCCAGCAGTGAAGCGATAGGAGCGGGGACGGCTGAAGCTTTCTTT
j_call: TRBJ1-1
v_call: TRBV25-1
d_call: .
clone_size: .

cdr3_aa: CASSFPLLAGGLGDTQYF
cdr3_nt: TGTGCCAGCAGCTTCCCTCTTCTAGCGGGGGGGCTCGGAGATACGCAGTATTTT
j_call: TRBJ2-3
v_call: TRBV7-9
d_call: TRBD2
clone_size: once

cdr3_aa: CASSLGQRSWETQYF
cdr3_nt: TGTGCCAGCAGTTTAGGACAGAGATCATGGGAGACCCAGTACTTC
j_call: TRBJ2-5
v_call: TRBV27
d_call: .
clone_size: .

cdr3_aa: CASSQQGFDRNQPQHF
cdr3_nt: TGTGCCAGCTCACAACAGGGTTTCGATCGCAATCAGCCCCAGCATTTT
j_call: TRBJ1-5
v_call: TRBV18
d_call: .
clone_size: .

cdr3_aa: CASVRGPSYNEQFF
cdr3_nt: TGTGCCAGCGTCAGGGGGCCGTCCTACAATGAGCAGTTCTTC
j_call: TRBJ2-1
v_call: TRBV7-2
d_call: TRBD1
clone_size: .

cdr3_aa: CASSYGTGNIQETQYF
cdr3_nt: TGTGCCAGCAGTTACGGGACAGGGAATATCCAAGAGACCCAGTACTTC
j_call: TRBJ2-5
v_call: TRBV6-6
d_call: TRBD1
clone_size: .

cdr3_aa: CASSIVADPITQYF
cdr3_nt: TGTGCCAGTAGTATAGTAGCGGACCCCATCACGCAGTATTTT
j_call: TRBJ2-3
v_call: TRBV19
d_call: .
clone_size: .

cdr3_aa: CASSQDRRGGAETQYF
cdr3_nt: TGCGCCAGCAGCCAAGATAGGAGAGGGGGGGCGGAGACCCAGTACTTC
j_call: TRBJ2-5
v_call: TRBV4-3
d_call: .
clone_size: .

cdr3_aa: CASSSLGSGGSEQFF
cdr3_nt: TGTGCCAGCAGCTCCCTGGGTAGCGGGGGGAGTGAGCAGTTCTTC
j_call: TRBJ2-1
v_call: TRBV11-2
d_call: TRBD2
clone_size: .

cdr3_aa: CASIQADSNQPQHF
cdr3_nt: TGTGCCAGTATTCAGGCCGATAGCAATCAGCCCCAGCATTTT
j_call: TRBJ1-5
v_call: TRBV19
d_call: .
clone_size: .

cdr3_aa: CASSPRGGQEETQYF
cdr3_nt: TGCGCCAGCAGCCCGAGGGGGGGACAAGAAGAGACCCAGTACTTC
j_call: TRBJ2-5
v_call: TRBV5-1
d_call: .
clone_size: .

cdr3_aa: CASSRQKNTEAFF
cdr3_nt: TGTGCCAGCAGCCGACAGAAGAACACTGAAGCTTTCTTT
j_call: TRBJ1-1
v_call: TRBV6-1
d_call: .
clone_size: .

cdr3_aa: CASRDRGQTDTQYF
cdr3_nt: TGTGCCAGTAGGGACAGGGGGCAGACAGATACGCAGTATTTT
j_call: TRBJ2-3
v_call: TRBV19
d_call: TRBD1
clone_size: .

cdr3_aa: CASSYLGGSDYGYTF
cdr3_nt: TGTGCCAGCAGTTACTTAGGGGGCTCTGACTATGGCTACACCTTC
j_call: TRBJ1-2
v_call: TRBV6-5
d_call: TRBD1
clone_size: once

cdr3_aa: CSVITGGQGYNEQFF
cdr3_nt: TGCAGCGTTATCACTGGGGGCCAAGGCTACAATGAGCAGTTCTTC
j_call: TRBJ2-1
v_call: TRBV29-1
d_call: .
clone_size: .

cdr3_aa: CASSKGGEVETQYF
cdr3_nt: TGTGCCAGCAGCAAAGGGGGGGAGGTAGAGACCCAGTACTTC
j_call: TRBJ2-5
v_call: TRBV21-1
d_call: .
clone_size: .

cdr3_aa: CASSLNAGGRPSGNTIYF
cdr3_nt: TGTGCCAGCAGCTTGAATGCAGGGGGTCGCCCCTCTGGAAACACCATATATTTT
j_call: TRBJ1-3
v_call: TRBV5-5
d_call: TRBD1
clone_size: .

cdr3_aa: CASSVRGGLGDEQFF
cdr3_nt: TGTGCCAGCAGCGTACGGGGGGGCCTAGGCGATGAGCAGTTCTTC
j_call: TRBJ2-1
v_call: TRBV11-1
d_call: TRBD2
clone_size: .

cdr3_aa: CASSPTGEPRTYEQYF
cdr3_nt: TGTGCCAGCAGCCCCACGGGGGAGCCGCGTACCTACGAGCAGTACTTC
j_call: TRBJ2-7
v_call: TRBV7-2
d_call: .
clone_size: .

cdr3_aa: CASSFIPTDLRTEAFF
cdr3_nt: TGCGCCAGCAGCTTTATTCCGACAGACCTCAGAACTGAAGCTTTCTTT
j_call: TRBJ1-1
v_call: TRBV5-1
d_call: .
clone_size: .

cdr3_aa: CASSGQENQPQHF
cdr3_nt: TGTGCCAGCAGTGGCCAAGAAAATCAGCCCCAGCATTTT
j_call: TRBJ1-5
v_call: TRBV6-6
d_call: .
clone_size: few

cdr3_aa: CASSHGQANGGYTF
cdr3_nt: TGCGCCAGCAGCCACGGACAGGCTAACGGGGGCTACACCTTC
j_call: TRBJ1-2
v_call: TRBV5-1
d_call: TRBD1
clone_size: .

cdr3_aa: CASSRDRGMNQPQHF
cdr3_nt: TGTGCCAGCAGTCGGGACAGGGGTATGAATCAGCCCCAGCATTTT
j_call: TRBJ1-5
v_call: TRBV2
d_call: TRBD1
clone_size: .

cdr3_aa: CASSSGLAGVAKNIQYF
cdr3_nt: TGCGCCAGCAGCTCAGGACTAGCGGGGGTAGCCAAAAACATTCAGTACTTC
j_call: TRBJ2-4
v_call: TRBV5-1
d_call: TRBD2
clone_size: .

cdr3_aa: CASSQDAGVAGGPAGELFF
cdr3_nt: TGCGCCAGCAGCCAAGATGCTGGCGTAGCGGGGGGGCCCGCCGGGGAGCTGTTTTTT
j_call: TRBJ2-2
v_call: TRBV4-3
d_call: TRBD2
clone_size: .

cdr3_aa: CASSGPHEQFF
cdr3_nt: TGCGCCAGCAGCGGGCCTCATGAGCAGTTCTTC
j_call: TRBJ2-1
v_call: TRBV5-1
d_call: .
clone_size: .

cdr3_aa: CASTQASGNTIYF
cdr3_nt: TGTGCCAGCACGCAGGCCTCTGGAAACACCATATATTTT
j_call: TRBJ1-3
v_call: TRBV2
d_call: .
clone_size: .

cdr3_aa: CASSSEPRSGIYEQYF
cdr3_nt: TGTGCCAGCAGCTCTGAACCACGAAGCGGGATCTACGAGCAGTACTTC
j_call: TRBJ2-7
v_call: TRBV4-2
d_call: TRBD2
clone_size: .

cdr3_aa: CASRYRDRRGPNEKLFF
cdr3_nt: TGTGCCAGCAGGTACCGGGACAGGAGAGGTCCTAATGAAAAACTGTTTTTT
j_call: TRBJ1-4
v_call: TRBV6-4
d_call: TRBD1
clone_size: .

cdr3_aa: CASSPTRTDTGELFF
cdr3_nt: TGTGCCAGCTCACCGACTAGGACTGACACCGGGGAGCTGTTTTTT
j_call: TRBJ2-2
v_call: TRBV18
d_call: .
clone_size: .

cdr3_aa: CAWSPGQFYTEAFF
cdr3_nt: TGTGCCTGGAGTCCGGGACAGTTCTATACTGAAGCTTTCTTT
j_call: TRBJ1-1
v_call: TRBV30
d_call: TRBD1
clone_size: .

cdr3_aa: CASSGGTYEQYF
cdr3_nt: TGTGCCAGCTCCGGGGGAACCTACGAGCAGTACTTC
j_call: TRBJ2-7
v_call: TRBV6-1
d_call: .
clone_size: .

cdr3_aa: CASSQASGGGRYEQYF
cdr3_nt: TGCGCCAGCAGCCAAGCCTCCGGAGGGGGCCGTTACGAGCAGTACTTC
j_call: TRBJ2-7
v_call: TRBV4-1
d_call: .
clone_size: .

cdr3_aa: CASSSPGGNTEAFF
cdr3_nt: TGCGCCAGCAGCTCCCCCGGGGGGAACACTGAAGCTTTCTTT
j_call: TRBJ1-1
v_call: TRBV5-1
d_call: .
clone_size: .

cdr3_aa: CASSPTGPYGYTF
cdr3_nt: TGCGCCAGCAGTCCGACAGGGCCCTATGGCTACACCTTC
j_call: TRBJ1-2
v_call: TRBV10-1
d_call: TRBD1
clone_size: .

cdr3_aa: CASSYRRGGESQYF
cdr3_nt: TGTGCCAGCAGTTACAGGCGGGGGGGAGAGTCCCAGTACTTC
j_call: TRBJ2-5
v_call: TRBV6-5
d_call: TRBD2
clone_size: .

cdr3_aa: CACRGAGSSPLHF
cdr3_nt: TGTGCCTGCAGGGGGGCCGGTAGTTCACCCCTCCACTTT
j_call: TRBJ1-6
v_call: TRBV7-9
d_call: TRBD1
clone_size: once

cdr3_aa: CASSFTGGLYNEQFF
cdr3_nt: TGTGCCAGTAGTTTTACGGGGGGGCTCTACAATGAGCAGTTCTTC
j_call: TRBJ2-1
v_call: TRBV19
d_call: TRBD2
clone_size: .

cdr3_aa: CASSLSGGTDTQYF
cdr3_nt: TGTGCCAGCAGCTTATCAGGGGGCACAGATACGCAGTATTTT
j_call: TRBJ2-3
v_call: TRBV7-9
d_call: .
clone_size: .

cdr3_aa: CASSLERAGANVLTF
cdr3_nt: TGTGCCAGCAGCTTGGAGAGAGCTGGGGCCAACGTCCTGACTTTC
j_call: TRBJ2-6
v_call: TRBV5-4
d_call: .
clone_size: .

cdr3_aa: CASSEQVSGNTIYF
cdr3_nt: TGTGCCAGCAGCGAACAAGTCTCTGGAAACACCATATATTTT
j_call: TRBJ1-3
v_call: TRBV9
d_call: .
clone_size: once

cdr3_aa: CASSQGPSGQETQYF
cdr3_nt: TGCGCCAGCAGCCAAGGCCCTAGCGGACAAGAGACCCAGTACTTC
j_call: TRBJ2-5
v_call: TRBV4-3
d_call: TRBD2
clone_size: .